The 31 T cell receptor beta chains in this list originate from one sample, sequenced in a study of blood T cell repertoires in COVID-19. The protocol was immunoSEQ multiplex PCR, while the TCRdb copy is restricted to in-frame clones and leaves out a portion. The profile covers about 150,000 clones, with 87% appearing a single time and around 6.1% taken by the ten largest. The sequenced sample consisted of peripheral blood. The receptors here all came from a man older than 75 with acute or convalescent COVID-19.

V and J are TRBV7-6 and TRBJ2-2; 7 bases match TRBD1. This CDR3 has 15 amino acids. In germline, CDR1 is SGHVS, CDR2 FNYEAQ. The V and J ends lost 8 bases and 0 bases, in that order; junction bases with no gene match: 6. CDR3 DNA: TGTGCCAGCTTAAGGGGGCCCTCGAACACCGGGGAGCTGTTTTTT. Amino acid sequence: CASLRGPSNTGELFF.

The chain carries TRBV11-2 and TRBJ1-2; TRBD1 is a possible D gene (5 bases). This CDR3 spans 13 amino acids. The germline gives CDR1 SGHAT, CDR2 FQNNGV. The germline V and J ends were trimmed by 1 base and 4 bases, with 7 bases remaining between them. CDR3 sequence (DNA): TGTGCCAGCAGCTTAGCAGGGCGCTATGGCTACACCTTC. Translated: CASSLAGRYGYTF.

This clone has a handful of counts. The V and J genes are TRBV5-1 and TRBJ1-1, with a possible D match to TRBD1 (6 bases). Trimming cost V 2 bases and J 3 bases, with 14 bases left between them. The CDR3 totals 15 residues. CDR1 and CDR2 from the germline V gene are SGHRS and YFSETQ. The CDR3 protein is CASSLSPGADTEAFF. Written as DNA, the CDR3 is TGCGCCAGCAGCTTATCCCCAGGGGCTGACACTGAAGCTTTCTTT.

The J gene is TRBJ1-1, the V gene TRBV2; D call uncertain. V was shortened by 3 bases and J by 5 bases, with 10 bases between the two germline ends. The V gene's germline CDR1 is SNHLY and CDR2 FYNNEI. The CDR3 covers 13 residues. In DNA, the CDR3 is TGTGCCAGCAGTGAGGAGGGTTGGACTGAAGCTTTCTTT. Protein product: CASSEEGWTEAFF.

The V and J genes are TRBV27 and TRBJ2-3; 13 nucleotides agree with TRBD2. Germline trimming cut 5 bases from V and 5 bases from J; bases unmatched to any gene: 10. The CDR3 is 17 residues long. The germline gives CDR1 MNHEY, CDR2 SMNVEV (reference sequence). The CDR3 loop is CASSLGLAGDLRDTQYF. The CDR3 nucleotides are TGTGCCAGCAGTCTAGGACTAGCGGGGGATTTGAGAGATACGCAGTATTTT.

This chain links TRBV19 with TRBJ2-7; possibly TRBD1 for D (6 bases). The V gene's germline CDR1 is LNHDA and CDR2 SQIVND (reference sequence). The V gene lost 2 bases and the J gene lost 2 bases, with 13 bases spanning the gap. This CDR3 is built from 15 residues. Here the CDR3 reads CASSILGAQAYEQYF. CDR3 DNA sequence: TGTGCCAGTAGTATACTGGGGGCCCAAGCCTACGAGCAGTACTTC.

The chain joins TRBV7-8 to TRBJ1-5, with D uncertain. V was cut by 0 bases and J by 0 bases, with 9 bases left in between. Germline loops: CDR1 SGHVS, CDR2 FQNEAQ. The CDR3 runs to 16 residues. The CDR3 reads CASSLARTDSNQPQHF. For the CDR3, the DNA is TGTGCCAGCAGCTTAGCACGGACTGATAGCAATCAGCCCCAGCATTTT.

The sample holds a few counts of this clone. J is TRBJ2-1 and V is TRBV7-3, with TRBD1 identical over 7 bases. The junction had 7 bases not matched to a gene; V was cut back by 4 bases and J by 10 bases. Germline lookup yields CDR1 SGHTA and CDR2 FQGTGA. This CDR3 region has 13 residues. The CDR3 region is CASSYSPTGEQFF. The CDR3 DNA reads TGTGCCAGCAGCTACTCTCCGACAGGGGAGCAGTTCTTC.

This clone was counted a few times. The chain links TRBV19 to TRBJ2-1; 11 bases fit TRBD2. The length of the CDR3 is 19 residues. V lost 5 bases to trimming and J lost 2 bases; unmatched junction nucleotides: 14. Germline-derived CDR1 and CDR2 are LNHDA and SQIVND (reference sequence). CDR3 amino acids: CASSLTSGTNKSPYNEQFF. In nucleotides, the CDR3 is TGTGCCAGTAGTCTGACTAGCGGGACTAACAAGAGTCCCTACAATGAGCAGTTCTTC.

V is TRBV27 and J is TRBJ2-6, with TRBD1 matching over 7 bases. The trim removed 5 bases at V and 0 bases at J, leaving 7 bases unmatched. Germline values: CDR1 MNHEY, CDR2 SMNVEV (reference sequence). CDR3 length equals 17 residues. CDR3 coding DNA: TGTGCCAGCAGTCGAAGACAGGGAATCTCTGGGGCCAACGTCCTGACTTTC. Amino acids: CASSRRQGISGANVLTF.

V is TRBV7-2 and J is TRBJ2-1; a weak D match, TRBD1 (6 bases). CDR3 length: 16 amino acids. The V and J ends lost 7 bases and 0 bases respectively, with 16 bases between them. Germline V CDR1 and CDR2: SGHTA, FQGNSA. The chain's CDR3 is CASTFLTGRSYNEQFF. CDR3 in DNA: TGTGCCAGCACCTTTCTAACAGGGCGCTCCTACAATGAGCAGTTCTTC.

In DNA, the CDR3 is TGTGCCAGCAGACCGCCCCCAGGGGATACCTACGAGCAGTACTTC. Its translation is CASRPPPGDTYEQYF. This chain joins TRBV28 and TRBJ2-7; TRBD1 might be the D (6 bases). CDR1 is MDHEN, CDR2 SYDVKM, per germline. Trimming left V 6 bases short and J 2 bases short, with 17 bases between. CDR3 length: 15 residues.

The V and J genes are TRBV6-5 and TRBJ1-5, with D uncertain. The CDR3 runs to 14 residues. The germline V gene has CDR1 MNHEY and CDR2 SVGAGI. V lost 0 bases and J lost 2, with 5 bases in between. The CDR3 spells CASSYSRGNQPQHF. The CDR3 region has the DNA TGTGCCAGCAGTTACTCCCGGGGCAATCAGCCCCAGCATTTT.

This chain uses TRBV2 with TRBJ1-2; 8 bases fit TRBD1. The CDR3 consists of 13 residues. CDR1 SNHLY and CDR2 FYNNEI come from the germline V gene. V dropped 6 bases and J dropped 8; count of bases not matched to a gene: 8. CDR3 nucleotides: TGTGCCAGCAGCCTCAGGGGGCCGGAGGGCTACACCTTC. Translated, it gives CASSLRGPEGYTF.

This chain connects TRBV4-1 to TRBJ2-6; the match to TRBD2 covers 7 bases. This CDR3 spans 20 amino acids. Germline CDR1 MGHRA, CDR2 YSYEKL. J gave up 4 bases and V 2 bases, and 17 bases lay outside the gene matches. The CDR3 loop is CASSQPRLGGLGSGANVLTF. Here the CDR3 DNA reads TGCGCCAGCAGCCAACCTCGACTGGGGGGGTTAGGGAGCGGGGCCAACGTCCTGACTTTC.

V and J are TRBV5-1 and TRBJ2-3; 13 positions match TRBD2. The V gene's germline CDR1 is SGHRS and CDR2 YFSETQ. V gave up 2 bases and J gave up 1 base; unmatched junction bases: 4. The CDR3 length is 17 residues. The CDR3 nucleotides are TGCGCCAGCAGCTTTGGGACTAGCGGGGTGGGCACAGATACGCAGTATTTT. Translated: CASSFGTSGVGTDTQYF.

The table lists this clone with a count of one. The genes are TRBV19 and TRBJ2-2; 7 positions match TRBD2. The CDR3 length is 17 residues. With V trimmed by 3 bases and J by 2 bases, 9 bases remained unmatched. Germline values: CDR1 LNHDA, CDR2 SQIVND (reference sequence). For the CDR3, the DNA is TGTGCCAGTAGTATTGGAGTGCGGGGGACTAACACCGGGGAGCTGTTTTTT. Its translation is CASSIGVRGTNTGELFF.

A few counts support this clone. V is TRBV6-5 and J is TRBJ2-1; 8 bases map to TRBD2. Germline-derived CDR1 and CDR2 are MNHEY and SVGAGI. The CDR3 is 15 residues long. Unmatched junction bases numbered 5, after V lost 4 bases and J lost 3 bases. CDR3 protein: CASSSRLAFYNEQFF. CDR3 in DNA: TGTGCCAGCAGTTCCCGACTAGCGTTCTACAATGAGCAGTTCTTC.

This rearrangement joins TRBV5-1 to TRBJ2-5, with TRBD1 matching over 11 bases. The J segment lost 4 bases and the V segment lost 4 bases, leaving 3 bases of the junction unmatched. From germline, CDR1 is SGHRS and CDR2 YFSETQ. The CDR3 is made up of 14 amino acids. CDR3 loop: CASSRGTGGETQYF. The CDR3 DNA sequence: TGCGCCAGCAGCCGAGGGACAGGGGGAGAGACCCAGTACTTC. The full variable domain, with the rest looked up from reference TRBV5-1 and TRBJ2-5, is KAGVTQTPRYLIKTRGQQVTLSCSPISGHRSVSWYQQTPGQGLQFLFEYFSETQRNKGNFPGRFSGRQFSNSRSEMNVSTLELGDSALYLCASSRGTGGETQYFGPGTRLLVL.

The chain links TRBV6-5 to TRBJ2-7; maybe TRBD1 (5 bases). Looked up from germline, CDR1 is MNHEY and CDR2 is SVGAGI. Trimming removed 6 bases at V and 3 bases at J, with 12 bases between. There are 13 residues in the CDR3. CDR3 nucleotides: TGTGCCAGCAGAGGCAGGGAAGGCTACGAGCAGTACTTC. Translated, it gives CASRGREGYEQYF.

This sequence joins TRBV9 and TRBJ1-2; D remains ambiguous. Germline loops: CDR1 SGDLS, CDR2 YYNGEE. Trimming took 1 base from V and 2 from J, leaving 12 bases between them. CDR3 length equals 15 residues. The CDR3 DNA is TGTGCCAGCAGCGTATCATCCCCAGTGAACTATGGCTACACCTTC. Translating gives CASSVSSPVNYGYTF. The variable domain in full, with the rest retrieved from reference TRBV9 and TRBJ1-2, is DSGVTQTPKHLITATGQRVTLRCSPRSGDLSVYWYQQSLDQGLQFLIQYYNGEERAKGNILERFSAQQFPDLHSELNLSSLELGDSALYFCASSVSSPVNYGYTFGSGTRLTVV.

This clone has more than one count but fewer than ten. The rearrangement joins TRBV9 to TRBJ1-1; D is unresolved. Between the trimmed V and J ends, which lost 5 bases and 0 bases, there was a span of 17 bases. In germline, CDR1 is SGDLS, CDR2 YYNGEE. The CDR3 covers 16 residues. The CDR3 is CASSKSRGDLNTEAFF. CDR3 DNA: TGTGCCAGCAGTAAGTCAAGAGGAGATTTGAACACTGAAGCTTTCTTT. The whole variable domain, remainder taken from reference TRBV9 and TRBJ1-1, is DSGVTQTPKHLITATGQRVTLRCSPRSGDLSVYWYQQSLDQGLQFLIQYYNGEERAKGNILERFSAQQFPDLHSELNLSSLELGDSALYFCASSKSRGDLNTEAFFGQGTRLTVV.

This chain connects TRBV6-5 to TRBJ1-1, with TRBD1 as a possible D gene (5 bases). The CDR3 has 14 residues. Looked up from germline, CDR1 is MNHEY and CDR2 is SVGAGI. The germline V and J ends were trimmed by 6 bases and 4 bases, with 15 bases remaining between them. The CDR3 loop reads CASRRQGRVTEAFF. The CDR3 bases are TGTGCCAGCAGACGCCAGGGCAGGGTCACTGAAGCTTTCTTT.

CDR3 loop: CASSKDRAATNEKLFF. CDR3 sequence (DNA): TGTGCCAGCAGCAAGGACAGGGCTGCAACTAATGAAAAACTGTTTTTT. The chain links TRBV7-9 to TRBJ1-4; 8 nucleotides align to TRBD1. The CDR3 is made up of 16 amino acids. Trimming took 5 bases from V and 0 from J; bases not matched to a gene: 5. CDR1 and CDR2 (germline): SEHNR, FQNEAQ (reference sequence).

This chain uses TRBV10-3 with TRBJ1-4, with TRBD1 identical over 8 bases. The ends lost 6 bases at V and 4 bases at J; junction bases unmatched: 7. CDR1 and CDR2 (germline): ENHRY, SYGVKD. This CDR3 region has 15 residues. This CDR3 reads CAIRGGQGSNEKLFF. The DNA of the CDR3 is TGTGCCATCAGGGGAGGACAGGGCAGTAATGAAAAACTGTTTTTT.

The V and J genes are TRBV27 and TRBJ2-1, with TRBD2 matching 10 bases. This CDR3 is built from 19 residues. Trimming cost V 1 base and J 9 bases; bases outside gene matches: 18. The germline V gene has CDR1 MNHEY and CDR2 SMNVEV (reference sequence). The CDR3 DNA reads TGTGCCAGCAGTTTATTGTCTAGCGGGAGTCAATTATGGGGCGGTGAGCAGTTCTTC. Amino acid sequence: CASSLLSSGSQLWGGEQFF.

This clone was detected once. The chain employs TRBV2 and TRBJ1-3; D is uncertain. Germline CDR1 is SNHLY and CDR2 is FYNNEI. Trimming cost V 4 bases and J 8 bases, with 3 bases left between them. The CDR3 runs 10 residues. CDR3 coding DNA: TGTGCCAGCAGTGTAGACACCATATATTTT. Protein product: CASSVDTIYF.

The CDR3 sequence: CASSSGQLYEQYF. The CDR3 DNA sequence: TGTGCCAGCAGCTCGGGACAGCTATACGAGCAGTACTTC. The chain couples TRBV12-3 or TRBV12-4 to TRBJ2-7; TRBD1 matches at 7 bases. The CDR3 is 13 residues long. J was trimmed by 4 bases and V by 6 bases; bases with no gene match: 6.

CDR3 loop: CASSVAYPSYNEQFF. The CDR3 coding sequence is TGTGCCAGCAGTGTAGCGTATCCTTCCTACAATGAGCAGTTCTTC. The gene calls are TRBV6-4 and TRBJ2-1, with D tentatively TRBD2 (5 bases). Deletions cut 4 bases from V and 1 base from J, with 11 bases between. The germline V gene encodes CDR1 MRHNA and CDR2 SNTAGT. The length of the CDR3 is 15 residues.

The chain links TRBV15 to TRBJ2-1; TRBD2 matches at 8 bases. V dropped 3 bases and J dropped 4; count of bases not matched to a gene: 2. Germline CDR1 reads LNHNV; CDR2 reads YYDKDF (reference sequence). The CDR3 is made up of 14 amino acids. This CDR3 reads CATSSGTRYNEQFF. The CDR3 bases are TGTGCCACCAGCAGCGGGACTAGATACAATGAGCAGTTCTTC.

This clone was seen only a few times. The chain joins TRBV24-1 to TRBJ1-1, with 7 bases matching TRBD1. V lost 6 bases and J lost 4; bases outside the gene matches: 4. There are 13 residues in the CDR3. Germline values: CDR1 KGHDR, CDR2 SFDVKD. The CDR3 nucleotides read TGTGCCACCAGTAAGACAGGGCGCACTGAAGCTTTCTTT. Translation gives CATSKTGRTEAFF.